These 13 T cell receptor beta chains share one sample of origin, sequenced in a study of PD-L1 blockade in urothelial cancer. Repertoires were generated with immunoSEQ multiplex PCR, while TCRdb's copy carries only in-frame clones and drops some. The profile shows about 56,000 clones, 85% to 90% of them singletons. Time point reported: pretreatment peripheral blood. This specimen was PBMCs, taken around atezolizumab (anti-PD-L1) treatment. The receptors were gathered from a man aged 65 to 85 with urothelial cancer.

V and J are TRBV14 and TRBJ2-1; TRBD2 aligns across 10 bases. CDR3 length equals 14 residues. Germline CDR1 SGHDN, CDR2 FVKESK. The J segment lost 7 bases and the V segment lost 4 bases, leaving 4 bases of the junction unmatched. CDR3 sequence (DNA): TGTGCCAGCAGCCCGGGACTAGCGAGGAATGAGCAGTTCTTC. This sequence encodes CASSPGLARNEQFF.

The chain has TRBV19 and TRBJ2-7, with 13 bases identical to TRBD2. After removal of 5 bases from V and 2 bases from J, the junction contained 3 bases not matched to a gene. Germline-derived CDR1 and CDR2 are LNHDA and SQIVND (reference sequence). This CDR3 has 15 residues. Here the CDR3 DNA reads TGTGCCAGTAGTTCGGGACTAGCGGGACCCTACGAGCAGTACTTC. Translating gives CASSSGLAGPYEQYF.

The chain couples TRBV18 to TRBJ2-1; 8 bases match TRBD1. The CDR3 loop spans 13 amino acids. Germline assignment: CDR1 KGHSH and CDR2 LQKENI. With V trimmed by 2 bases and J by 7 bases, 1 base remained unmatched. The CDR3 region is CASSPDRGNEQFF. For the CDR3, the DNA is TGTGCCAGCTCACCAGACAGGGGAAATGAGCAGTTCTTC.

This clone occurred a few times. This chain connects TRBV5-4 to TRBJ2-7, with D unclear. Germline V gene lookup returns CDR1 SGHNT and CDR2 YYREEE (reference sequence). The CDR3 runs 14 residues. V dropped 4 bases and J dropped 3 bases, with 14 bases sitting between them. CDR3 loop: CASSADIVLYEQYF. CDR3 bases: TGTGCCAGCAGCGCCGATATAGTCCTCTACGAGCAGTACTTC. The variable domain in full, with the rest retrieved from reference TRBV5-4 and TRBJ2-7, is ETGVTQSPTHLIKTRGQQVTLRCSSQSGHNTVSWYQQALGQGPQFIFQYYREEENGRGNFPPRFSGLQFPNYSSELNVNALELDDSALYLCASSADIVLYEQYFGPGTRLTVT.

CDR3 in amino acids: CASRTTGTETQYF. The DNA for the CDR3 is TGTGCCAGCAGAACGACAGGGACAGAGACCCAGTACTTC. V gene TRBV11-2 combines with J gene TRBJ2-5, with 7 positions matching TRBD1. There are 13 residues in the CDR3. The trim removed 6 bases at V and 4 bases at J, leaving 5 bases unmatched. Germline lookup yields CDR1 SGHAT and CDR2 FQNNGV.

The gene calls are TRBV7-2 and TRBJ2-1; D remains ambiguous. Trimming pared 5 bases from V and 7 bases from J, leaving 12 bases between. CDR3 length equals 13 residues. Germline CDR1 is SGHTA and CDR2 is FQGNSA. CDR3 bases: TGTGCCAGCAGCCCACTCGGTAAGAATGAGCAGTTCTTC. This translates into CASSPLGKNEQFF.

V usage is TRBV30 and J usage is TRBJ1-2; D is uncertain. With 3 bases removed from V and 7 bases from J, the gap between germline ends came to 15 bases. The CDR3 spans 13 residues. Germline V lookup: CDR1 GTSNPN, CDR2 SVGIG (reference sequence). CDR3 residues: CAWSPSSEGGYTF. Written as DNA, the CDR3 is TGTGCCTGGAGCCCCTCGTCCGAGGGTGGCTACACCTTC.

This clone was observed once. J is TRBJ2-3 and V is TRBV15; tentatively, D is TRBD2 (6 bases). V was shortened by 5 bases and J by 14 bases, with 26 bases between the two germline ends. CDR1 and CDR2 (germline): LNHNV, YYDKDF (reference sequence). CDR3 size: 15 residues. DNA of the CDR3: TGTGCCACCAGCCCGCCGGAGGGGACTGGCAGATACGCGTATTTT. Protein: CATSPPEGTGRYAYF.

The rearrangement joins TRBV19 to TRBJ2-3, with 13 positions matching TRBD2. Germline lookup yields CDR1 LNHDA and CDR2 SQIVND (reference sequence). CDR3 length: 17 residues. Unmatched junction bases numbered 19, after V lost 5 bases and J lost 14 bases. The CDR3 spells CASSPRTSGSWSRYAYF. The CDR3 nucleotides are TGTGCCAGTAGTCCTCGGACTAGCGGGAGCTGGTCCAGATACGCGTATTTT.

The rearrangement uses TRBV5-1 and TRBJ2-1; a possible D gene is TRBD2 (6 bases). The length of the CDR3 is 15 residues. The V and J ends lost 3 bases and 8 bases respectively, with 18 bases between them. Germline V gene sequence: CDR1 SGHRS, CDR2 YFSETQ. The CDR3 DNA sequence: TGCGCCAGCAGCTCCGGGGGTATCTCTGGGGATGAGCAGTTCTTC. Translated: CASSSGGISGDEQFF.

The chain couples TRBV7-2 to TRBJ2-5; 10 bases agree with TRBD2. The CDR3 length is 17 residues. Germline CDR1 reads SGHTA; CDR2 reads FQGNSA. V shed 0 bases and J 2 bases; nucleotides not matched to a gene: 6. CDR3 nucleotide sequence: TGTGCCAGCAGCTTAGCTGCGTGGACTAGCGGTCAAGAGACCCAGTACTTC. It translates to CASSLAAWTSGQETQYF.

The J gene is TRBJ1-1, the V gene TRBV6-5; D gene uncertain. Germline V CDR1 and CDR2: MNHEY, SVGAGI. This CDR3 has 15 residues. The V and J ends lost 2 bases and 1 base respectively, with 11 bases between them. This chain's CDR3 is CASSYGVEGNTEAFF. CDR3 sequence (DNA): TGTGCCAGCAGTTACGGGGTCGAGGGGAACACTGAAGCTTTCTTT.

The chain recombines TRBV28 with TRBJ2-3, with D possibly being TRBD2 (7 bases). Per the germline V gene, CDR1 is MDHEN and CDR2 is SYDVKM. V lost 6 bases and J lost 1, with 14 bases in between. This CDR3 comprises 15 residues. CDR3 residues: CASSPGGGRTDTQYF. The CDR3 nucleotides are TGTGCCAGCAGCCCTGGGGGGGGCCGCACAGATACGCAGTATTTT.